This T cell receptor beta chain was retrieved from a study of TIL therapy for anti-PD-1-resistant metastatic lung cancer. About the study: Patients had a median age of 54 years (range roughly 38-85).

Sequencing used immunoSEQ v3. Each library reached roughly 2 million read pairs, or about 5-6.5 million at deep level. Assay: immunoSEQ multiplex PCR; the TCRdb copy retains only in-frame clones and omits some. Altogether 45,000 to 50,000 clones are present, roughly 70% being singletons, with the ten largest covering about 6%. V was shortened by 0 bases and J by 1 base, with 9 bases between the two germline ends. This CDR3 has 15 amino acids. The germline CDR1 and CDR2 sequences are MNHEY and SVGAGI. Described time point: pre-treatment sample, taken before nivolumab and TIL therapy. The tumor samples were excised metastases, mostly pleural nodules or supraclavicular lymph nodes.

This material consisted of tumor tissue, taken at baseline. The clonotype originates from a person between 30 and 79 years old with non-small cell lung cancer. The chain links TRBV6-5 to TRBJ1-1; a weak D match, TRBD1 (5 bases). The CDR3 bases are TGTGCCAGCAGTTACTCGCCAGGGTGGAACACTGAAGCTTTCTTT. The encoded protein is CASSYSPGWNTEAFF.